This note documents a single T cell receptor beta chain sequence. This record belongs to a study of technical replicates of blood from a few donors. The data were produced by immunoSEQ multiplex PCR, yet TCRdb's version contains in-frame clones alone and is incomplete. This table has 60,000 to 85,000 clones, approximately 96% appearing once. The CDR3 consists of 13 residues. The ends were cut back, 5 bases at V and 6 bases at J, with 13 bases in the middle. CDR1 and CDR2 from the germline V gene are SGHDT and YYEEEE. This clonotype was sampled from a human donor in good health. Sample: T cells isolated from PBMCs. The rearrangement joins TRBV5-6 to TRBJ2-3; no firm D call. The CDR3 protein is CASRTTNEDTQYF. The CDR3 nucleotides are TGTGCCAGCAGGACAACAAATGAGGATACGCAGTATTTT.